The 15 T cell receptor beta chains reported below all come from one sample, sequenced in a study of T-cell memory formation after mild COVID-19. MiXCR, run by TCRdb on the 5' RACE reads, gives a single entry per CDR3 protein. The table lists 350,000 to 450,000 distinct CDR3 sequences, under 15% of them singletons, with around 21% in the top ten. Material for sequencing was PBMCs or a T cell subset sorted from them (not recorded which). These receptors were taken from a man younger than 30 who had mild COVID-19 (a few samples of this study predate the infection). Cell type and time point are not known.

This clonotype appeared a few times. The V and J genes are TRBV6-5 and TRBJ2-7; D ambiguous. CDR3 length: 11 amino acids. Germline CDR1 reads MNHEY; CDR2 reads SVGAGI. V was cut by 5 bases and J by 3 bases, with 5 bases left in between. CDR3 nucleotide sequence: TGTGCCAGCAGTGGCTACTACGAGCAGTACTTC. As protein: CASSGYYEQYF.

The rearrangement joins TRBV6-5 to TRBJ2-1; no reliable D call. V lost 8 bases and J 6 bases, leaving 20 bases between the germline ends. CDR1 is MNHEY, CDR2 SVGAGI, per germline. The CDR3 contains 15 residues. The CDR3 region has the DNA TGTGCCAGCGGCCTAATGGCTAGTTCTCGCAATGAGCAGTTCTTC. Amino acids: CASGLMASSRNEQFF.

The chain has TRBV20-1 and TRBJ1-2, with D possibly matching TRBD1 (5 bases). Trimming stripped 6 bases from V and 4 bases from J, with 18 bases between. Per germline, CDR1 DFQATT and CDR2 SNEGSKA (reference sequence). The CDR3 covers 14 residues. The CDR3 protein is CSAKQSGAFYGYTF. Written as DNA, the CDR3 is TGCAGTGCGAAGCAGTCCGGGGCCTTCTATGGCTACACCTTC.

This clonotype was recorded at least ten times. This rearrangement joins TRBV28 to TRBJ1-2; D not resolved. V lost 6 bases and J 8 bases, leaving 13 bases between the germline ends. The CDR3 runs to 12 residues. The germline V gene has CDR1 MDHEN and CDR2 SYDVKM. The CDR3 region is CASSSPGKGYTF. Written as DNA, the CDR3 is TGTGCCAGCAGCTCCCCCGGAAAAGGCTACACCTTC.

The chain is built from TRBV14 and TRBJ2-5; no firm D call. V was pared by 4 bases and J by 4 bases, with 13 bases between. CDR3 length: 14 amino acids. The V gene's germline CDR1 is SGHDN and CDR2 FVKESK. The CDR3 coding sequence is TGTGCCAGCAGCCCTCGCGGCCGAGGAGAGACCCAGTACTTC. It encodes CASSPRGRGETQYF.

The sample holds a few counts of this clonotype. The CDR3 region is CASSFYRPGTGGRAFF. The CDR3 region has the DNA TGCGCCAGCAGCTTCTATCGTCCCGGGACAGGGGGCCGGGCTTTCTTT. The chain employs TRBV5-1 and TRBJ1-1; 12 nucleotides line up with TRBD1. The germline CDR1 and CDR2 sequences are SGHRS and YFSETQ. There are 16 residues in the CDR3. V shed 2 bases and J 11 bases; nucleotides not matched to a gene: 13. The full variable domain, in which reference TRBV5-1 and TRBJ1-1 provide the parts outside the CDR3, is KAGVTQTPRYLIKTRGQQVTLSCSPISGHRSVSWYQQTPGQGLQFLFEYFSETQRNKGNFPGRFSGRQFSNSRSEMNVSTLELGDSALYLCASSFYRPGTGGRAFFGQGTRLTVV.

Comments on this clonotype: The junction does not match germline at one end; this may be a read error. V is TRBV7-9 and J is TRBJ2-6; D not certain. The CDR3 is 14 residues long. Germline V gives CDR1 SEHNR, CDR2 FQNEAQ (reference sequence). CDR3 nucleotides: TGTGCCAGCAGCCTAAACTCTGTGGCCAACGTCCTGACTTTC. Translating gives CASSLNSVANVLTF.

The chain is built from TRBV6-5 and TRBJ2-5; tentatively, D is TRBD2 (5 bases). From germline, CDR1 is MNHEY and CDR2 SVGAGI. This CDR3 comprises 13 residues. V was cut by 6 bases and J by 0 bases, with 8 bases left in between. For the CDR3, the DNA is TGTGCCAGCAGGAGGAGGTACCAAGAGACCCAGTACTTC. Translated: CASRRRYQETQYF.

This clonotype was observed a handful of times. The V and J genes are TRBV12-3 or TRBV12-4 and TRBJ1-3, with D possibly matching TRBD1 (5 bases). The V gene lost 2 bases and the J gene lost 0 bases, with 11 bases spanning the gap. The CDR3 has 16 amino acids. The CDR3 region has the DNA TGTGCCAGCAGTTTAACAGGAATTTACTCTGGAAACACCATATATTTT. It is translated as CASSLTGIYSGNTIYF.

J is TRBJ2-5 and V is TRBV15, with 8 bases matching TRBD1. CDR3 length: 17 residues. Germline-derived CDR1 and CDR2 are LNHNV and YYDKDF (reference sequence). Trimming cost V 0 bases and J 7 bases; bases outside gene matches: 13. This chain's CDR3 is CATSREEGQGGKVTQYF. The CDR3 nucleotides read TGTGCCACCAGCAGAGAAGAAGGACAGGGCGGAAAAGTGACCCAGTACTTC.

CDR3 DNA sequence: TGCGCCAGCAGCCAAGCGGGGGGCGGCACAGATACGCAGTATTTT. Its protein product is CASSQAGGGTDTQYF. This chain joins TRBV5-1 and TRBJ2-3; TRBD2 agrees at 9 bases. The germline V gene encodes CDR1 SGHRS and CDR2 YFSETQ. The CDR3 has 15 amino acids. V shed 4 bases and J 1 base; nucleotides not matched to a gene: 4. The entire variable domain, with the rest obtained from reference TRBV5-1 and TRBJ2-3, is as follows: KAGVTQTPRYLIKTRGQQVTLSCSPISGHRSVSWYQQTPGQGLQFLFEYFSETQRNKGNFPGRFSGRQFSNSRSEMNVSTLELGDSALYLCASSQAGGGTDTQYFGPGTRLTVL.

This clonotype was found a few times. The J gene is TRBJ2-3, the V gene TRBV7-2; a possible D gene is TRBD1 (5 bases). With 6 bases removed from V and 1 base from J, the gap between germline ends came to 11 bases. The CDR3 covers 14 residues. The germline gives CDR1 SGHTA, CDR2 FQGNSA. The CDR3 DNA follows: TGTGCCAGCAGAAGGGGATCTGGCACAGATACGCAGTATTTT. Its protein product is CASRRGSGTDTQYF.

The chain recombines TRBV5-1 with TRBJ1-1, with 9 bases identical to TRBD1. The CDR3 loop spans 14 amino acids. Germline V CDR1 and CDR2: SGHRS, YFSETQ. Losses at the gene ends were 4 bases for V and 5 bases for J; bases not matched to a gene: 6. This CDR3 reads CASSQGQGITEAFF. Written as DNA, the CDR3 is TGCGCCAGCAGCCAAGGACAGGGGATTACTGAAGCTTTCTTT.

Comment on this clonotype: Being one base from a much bigger clone, this may be a read error. The chain combines TRBV5-6 with TRBJ2-5; no clear D. Per the germline V gene, CDR1 is SGHDT and CDR2 is YYEEEE. This CDR3 spans 11 amino acids. The V gene lost 3 bases and the J gene lost 5 bases, with 5 bases spanning the gap. CDR3: CASSWMETQYF. The CDR3, as DNA: TGTGCCAGCAGCTGGATGGAGACCCAGTACTTC.

This clonotype was counted between two and nine times. The chain combines TRBV9 with TRBJ2-7; TRBD2 aligns across 7 bases. The V gene's germline CDR1 is SGDLS and CDR2 YYNGEE. This CDR3 is built from 16 residues. J gave up 4 bases and V 4 bases, and 14 bases lay outside the gene matches. Here the CDR3 reads CASSTPASGNKYEQYF. The CDR3 bases are TGTGCCAGCAGCACCCCAGCTAGCGGTAACAAATACGAGCAGTACTTC.